One sample yielded the 28 T cell receptor beta chains listed below, sequenced in a study of T cell clonality in common variable immunodeficiency. The protocol was immunoSEQ multiplex PCR, while the TCRdb copy is restricted to in-frame clones and leaves out a portion. This table holds 14,000 or so clones with no singletons; the top ten claim 9%. These receptors' antigens are unknown. Study-wide points: Reportedly, TCR beta sequences from common variable immunodeficiency showed fewer deletions and N-nucleotide insertions.

The sample comprised peripheral blood mononuclear cells. The receptors here all came from a human donor with common variable immunodeficiency.

In this sample, this clone is medium-sized. The read is 3 residues too short to cover the CDR3 end, so that end is filled in from the germline J gene. V is TRBV20-1 and J is TRBJ2-1; 7 bases match TRBD2. Germline CDR1 DFQATT, CDR2 SNEGSKA (reference sequence). Trimming removed 0 bases from V and 5 bases from J; junction bases left unmatched: 7. The CDR3 runs to 15 residues. The CDR3 is CSAREEGGGDNEQFF. The covered CDR3 bases are TGCAGTGCTAGAGAGGAAGGTGGGGGGGACAATGAG.

A few counts support this clone. Read sequence stops 3 residues before the CDR3 end, and the germline J gene provides the missing end. This rearrangement joins TRBV7-6 to TRBJ1-4, with 7 bases identical to TRBD1. V lost 8 bases to trimming and J lost 7 bases; unmatched junction nucleotides: 7. The CDR3 length is 13 residues. The germline V gene has CDR1 SGHVS and CDR2 FNYEAQ. CDR3 sequence: CASRRGKGEKLFF. The part of the CDR3 DNA that was read is TGTGCCAGCCGCAGGGGGAAGGGTGAAAAA.

Concerning this clone: The CDR3 end is not reached by the read, which stops 3 residues before it; the germline J gene fills it in. J is TRBJ1-5 and V is TRBV7-2, with a tentative D call TRBD1 (6 bases). This CDR3 has 12 amino acids. With 5 bases removed from V and 5 bases from J, the gap between germline ends came to 7 bases. Per the germline V gene, CDR1 is SGHTA and CDR2 is FQGNSA. The CDR3 DNA, read in part, is TGTGCCAGCAGCCAGGGGTATCAGCCC. The encoded protein is CASSQGYQP. The whole CDR3 is CASSQGYQPQHF.

This clone was detected a few times. The read ends 3 residues early relative to the CDR3; the germline J gene fills the gap. The gene calls are TRBV20-1 and TRBJ1-5; D perhaps matches TRBD1 (5 bases). Trimming pared 5 bases from V and 2 bases from J, leaving 16 bases between. The length of the CDR3 is 15 residues. Germline CDR1 and CDR2: DFQATT and SNEGSKA (reference sequence). Incomplete CDR3 DNA: TGCAGTGCTCCCAGTGAAGGGGCTGGCAATCAGCCC. Its translation is CSAPSEGAGNQP. The CDR3 in its entirety is CSAPSEGAGNQPQHF.

This clone was seen a handful of times. The missing CDR3 end, 3 residues past where the read stops, is filled in from the germline J gene. The genes are TRBV2 and TRBJ2-7, with D uncertain. This CDR3 spans 12 amino acids. Germline CDR1 is SNHLY and CDR2 is FYNNEI. V was pared by 6 bases and J by 2 bases, with 8 bases between. The CDR3 DNA, read in part, is TGTGCCAGCAGAACTGATGCCTACGAG. Its protein product is CASRTDAYE. The whole CDR3 is CASRTDAYEQYF. The full variable domain, with the rest looked up from reference TRBV2 and TRBJ2-7, is EPEVTQTPSHQVTQMGQEVILRCVPISNHLYFYWYRQILGQKVEFLVSFYNNEISEKSEIFDDQFSVERPDGSNFTLKIRSTKLEDSAMYFCASRTDAYEQYFGPGTRLTVT.

This clone was seen a handful of times. The read gets to within 3 residues of the CDR3 end, and the germline J gene fills in the rest. This rearrangement joins TRBV7-2 to TRBJ2-3, with D perhaps TRBD2 (5 bases). Germline values: CDR1 SGHTA, CDR2 FQGNSA. The CDR3 has 14 amino acids. Deletions cut 5 bases from V and 6 bases from J, with 15 bases between. Incomplete CDR3 DNA: TGTGCCAGCAGCCCCCCGAGCCGCGGGGATACG. Translating gives CASSPPSRGDT. The entire CDR3 protein is CASSPPSRGDTQYF.

Points on this clone: Coverage ceases 3 residues before the CDR3 finishes, and the germline J gene fills in the end. V is TRBV7-2 and J is TRBJ2-5; a weak D match, TRBD1 (6 bases). CDR3 size: 15 residues. V lost 5 bases and J lost 4, with 17 bases in between. Germline CDR1 SGHTA, CDR2 FQGNSA. CDR3 in amino acids: CASSAKTTGLETQYF. CDR3 DNA (partial): TGTGCCAGCAGCGCTAAAACTACAGGGCTAGAGACC. Full variable domain (missing parts from reference TRBV7-2 and TRBJ2-5): GAGVSQSPSNKVTEKGKDVELRCDPISGHTALYWYRQSLGQGLEFLIYFQGNSAPDKSGLPSDRFSAERTGGSVSTLTIQRTQQEDSAVYLCASSAKTTGLETQYFGPGTRLLVL.

For this clone: The read terminates 3 residues ahead of where the CDR3 ends, so the germline J gene completes it. This chain connects TRBV19 to TRBJ2-4; D is unresolved. The germline V gene has CDR1 LNHDA and CDR2 SQIVND (reference sequence). With 5 bases removed from V and 1 base from J, the gap between germline ends came to 12 bases. This CDR3 spans 15 amino acids. The CDR3 sequence is CASSAPPTAKNIQYF. The CDR3 bases that were read are TGTGCCAGTAGTGCCCCGCCTACGGCCAAAAACATT.

Comment on this clone: The sequenced fragment ends 3 residues before the CDR3 boundary, so the rest is inferred from the germline J gene. The chain carries TRBV7-2 and TRBJ2-7, with D tentatively TRBD1 (6 bases). Trimming left V 2 bases short and J 6 bases short, with 14 bases between. CDR3 length equals 14 residues. Germline V gene data show CDR1 as SGHTA and CDR2 as FQGNSA. The DNA read from the CDR3 is TGTGCCAGCAGCTTACGGCTGGAAGGGGGCGAG. Translated, it gives CASSLRLEGGE. In full, the CDR3 reads CASSLRLEGGEQYF.

This clone was detected a few times. The read ends 3 residues before the CDR3 terminus; that terminus is restored from the germline J gene. The chain joins TRBV19 to TRBJ1-2; 9 nucleotides match TRBD1. Losses at the gene ends were 6 bases for V and 4 bases for J; bases not matched to a gene: 9. Germline V gene sequence: CDR1 LNHDA, CDR2 SQIVND (reference sequence). The CDR3 runs 15 residues. Incomplete CDR3 DNA: TGTGCCAGTAGCCGACAGGGGGAGGGTAGCTATGGC. It encodes CASSRQGEGSYG. The whole CDR3 protein reads CASSRQGEGSYGYTF.

For this clone: The read gets to within 3 residues of the CDR3 end, and the germline J gene fills in the rest. The chain is built from TRBV19 and TRBJ1-5, with D possibly TRBD1 on 5 matching bases. CDR3 length: 14 residues. Germline V gene data show CDR1 as LNHDA and CDR2 as SQIVND (reference sequence). Trimming removed 3 bases at V and 4 bases at J, with 10 bases between. CDR3 DNA (partial): TGTGCCAGTAGTATGATGGCAGGGAATCAGCCC. It encodes CASSMMAGNQP. The CDR3, in full, reads CASSMMAGNQPQHF.

About this clone itself: The CDR3 end is not reached by the read, which stops 3 residues before it; the germline J gene fills it in. This chain connects TRBV30 to TRBJ2-6; tentatively, D is TRBD1 (5 bases). Trimming took off 2 bases at V and 5 bases at J, with 16 bases between the two ends. CDR1 is GTSNPN and CDR2 is SVGIG in the germline V gene (reference sequence). The CDR3 runs 16 residues. The CDR3 bases that were read are TGTGCCTGGAGTTCCGCTCCAGGGATACGGGCCAACGTC. Amino acid sequence: CAWSSAPGIRANV. The full-length CDR3 reads as CAWSSAPGIRANVLTF.

This clone was counted between two and nine times. The CDR3 loop is CASSLDRGLNEQFF. The covered CDR3 bases are TGTGCCAGCAGCCTGGACAGGGGGCTGAATGAG. V and J are TRBV7-2 and TRBJ2-1, with TRBD1 matching over 11 bases. Read coverage stops 3 residues before the CDR3 terminus; the germline J gene supplies the remainder. Germline V gene data show CDR1 as SGHTA and CDR2 as FQGNSA. The CDR3 contains 14 residues. The V and J ends lost 5 bases and 7 bases, in that order; junction bases with no gene match: 4.

CDR3 protein: CSALKQIGYDSPLHF. The covered CDR3 bases are TGCAGTGCCCTAAAACAGATTGGGTACGACTCACCC. The chain combines TRBV20-1 with TRBJ1-6; no firm D call. The CDR3 is cut off 3 residues early in the read; its end comes from the germline J gene. From germline, CDR1 is DFQATT and CDR2 SNEGSKA (reference sequence). This CDR3 contains 15 residues. V was shortened by 6 bases and J by 10 bases, with 22 bases between the two germline ends.

Comment on this clone: The read falls 3 residues short of the CDR3 end, and the missing part is taken from the germline J gene. The chain is built from TRBV19 and TRBJ2-3; D remains unclear. The germline V gene has CDR1 LNHDA and CDR2 SQIVND (reference sequence). Deletions cut 7 bases from V and 2 bases from J, with 10 bases between. This CDR3 contains 13 residues. The CDR3 sequence is CASNPSITDTQYF. CDR3 DNA, as far as it was read: TGTGCCAGTAACCCCTCTATCACAGATACG.

Points on this clone: Sequencing ends 3 residues short of the CDR3 end; the germline J gene provides the rest. V and J are TRBV18 and TRBJ1-2; the D gene is possibly TRBD1 (5 bases). V lost 2 bases to trimming and J lost 2 bases, with 9 bases between them. Germline V gene lookup returns CDR1 KGHSH and CDR2 LQKENI. The CDR3 length is 14 residues. CDR3 DNA, as far as it was read: TGTGCCAGCTCACCAATGTCAGGGAACTATGGC. Translated: CASSPMSGNYG. The full CDR3 is CASSPMSGNYGYTF.

This clone was detected only a few times. The CDR3 DNA, read in part, is TGTGCCAGTAGAAGGACAGGGTCCTACAATGAG. Amino acid sequence: CASRRTGSYNE. The CDR3 in its entirety is CASRRTGSYNEQFF. This chain connects TRBV19 to TRBJ2-1; 8 bases match TRBD1. Read data end 3 residues before the CDR3 end; the end is taken from the germline J gene. J lost 1 base, V lost 6 bases, and 2 bases had no gene match. Germline values: CDR1 LNHDA, CDR2 SQIVND (reference sequence). CDR3 length: 14 amino acids.

Judged by abundance, this clone is medium-sized (0.01 to 0.1%). The DNA ends 3 residues before the CDR3 does, and the rest of the CDR3 is filled in from the germline J gene. This sample also contains other DNA sequences that code for the same CDR3. This chain uses TRBV2 with TRBJ1-1, with TRBD1 identical over 7 bases. This CDR3 is built from 14 residues. The germline V gene has CDR1 SNHLY and CDR2 FYNNEI. J gave up 1 base and V 4 bases, and 3 bases lay outside the gene matches. Incomplete CDR3 DNA: TGTGCCAGCAGTGCGGGACAGCAGAACACTGAA. It translates to CASSAGQQNTE. The CDR3 reads in full as CASSAGQQNTEAFF. The variable domain in full, with the rest retrieved from reference TRBV2 and TRBJ1-1, is EPEVTQTPSHQVTQMGQEVILRCVPISNHLYFYWYRQILGQKVEFLVSFYNNEISEKSEIFDDQFSVERPDGSNFTLKIRSTKLEDSAMYFCASSAGQQNTEAFFGQGTRLTVV.

In the case of this clone: The read ends 3 residues early relative to the CDR3; the germline J gene fills the gap. V and J are TRBV19 and TRBJ2-7; possible D gene TRBD1, 5 bases. The germline V gene has CDR1 LNHDA and CDR2 SQIVND (reference sequence). CDR3 length: 14 amino acids. V was pared by 4 bases and J by 1 base, with 11 bases between. CDR3 DNA, as far as it was read: TGTGCCAGTAGTAACCACAGGTATTCCTACGAG. It codes for CASSNHRYSYE. The full-length CDR3 reads as CASSNHRYSYEQYF.

With regard to this clone: The read terminates 3 residues ahead of where the CDR3 ends, so the germline J gene completes it. The rearrangement links TRBV18 to TRBJ1-1, with D possibly being TRBD1 (5 bases). In germline, CDR1 is KGHSH, CDR2 LQKENI. V lost 3 bases, J lost 4 bases, and 15 bases lay in between. This CDR3 comprises 15 residues. The CDR3 protein is CASSPASRGSTEAFF. CDR3 DNA, as far as it was read: TGTGCCAGCTCACCTGCATCCCGGGGGAGCACTGAA.

Note on this clone: The sequenced fragment ends 3 residues before the CDR3 boundary, so the rest is inferred from the germline J gene. This sequence joins TRBV2 and TRBJ1-5; D may be TRBD1 (6 bases). Per the germline V gene, CDR1 is SNHLY and CDR2 is FYNNEI. Trimming cost V 6 bases and J 5 bases, with 11 bases left between them. The CDR3 extends over 13 amino acids. The CDR3 bases that were read are TGTGCCAGCAGCAGGGACACGGATCAGCCC. This codes for CASSRDTDQP. The complete CDR3 reads CASSRDTDQPQHF.

Worth noting for this clone: Coverage ceases 3 residues before the CDR3 finishes, and the germline J gene fills in the end. The gene calls are TRBV19 and TRBJ1-2, with D perhaps TRBD1 (6 bases). Trimming cost V 7 bases and J 3 bases, with 9 bases left between them. Per the germline V gene, CDR1 is LNHDA and CDR2 is SQIVND (reference sequence). The CDR3 runs 12 residues. Here the CDR3 reads CASIRGDYGYTF. The sequenced CDR3 bases are TGTGCCAGTATCAGGGGTGACTATGGC.

This clone is medium-sized (0.01 to 0.1%). The CDR3 end is not reached by the read, which stops 3 residues before it; the germline J gene fills it in. This sequence joins TRBV20-1 and TRBJ2-3, with 9 bases aligning to TRBD1. The junction had 4 bases not matched to a gene; V was cut back by 3 bases and J by 3 bases. CDR3 size: 14 residues. Germline V gives CDR1 DFQATT, CDR2 SNEGSKA (reference sequence). The covered CDR3 bases are TGCAGTGCTAGGGCGGGACAGGGAACAGATACG. Residues: CSARAGQGTDT. The CDR3 as a whole reads CSARAGQGTDTQYF.

This clone came up a few times. The CDR3 is cut off 3 residues early in the read; its end comes from the germline J gene. This rearrangement joins TRBV7-9 to TRBJ2-5; 7 bases map to TRBD2. The CDR3 has 14 residues. Germline V gives CDR1 SEHNR, CDR2 FQNEAQ (reference sequence). The trim removed 7 bases at V and 4 bases at J, leaving 9 bases unmatched. CDR3 DNA, as far as it was read: TGTGCCAGCACCCACGGGACTAACCCAGAGACC. Translation gives CASTHGTNPET. The full CDR3 sequence reads CASTHGTNPETQYF.

Note on this clone: The read terminates 3 residues before the CDR3 end, so the remaining end is supplied by the germline J gene. The chain carries TRBV19 and TRBJ2-3; TRBD2 matches at 10 bases. CDR1 and CDR2 from the germline V gene are LNHDA and SQIVND (reference sequence). The CDR3 runs 16 residues. J was trimmed by 6 bases and V by 7 bases; bases with no gene match: 13. The DNA read from the CDR3 is TGTGCCAGTACAGCCAAGTTAACTAGCGGGGCTGATACG. This encodes CASTAKLTSGADT. The whole CDR3 protein reads CASTAKLTSGADTQYF.

This clone was seen a few times. The CDR3 goes on 3 residues after the read ends, and that part is filled in from the germline J gene. The chain is built from TRBV5-1 and TRBJ1-1, with D unresolved. Germline lookup yields CDR1 SGHRS and CDR2 YFSETQ. Trimming stripped 6 bases from V and 5 bases from J, with 8 bases between. The CDR3 is 11 residues long. The CDR3 loop is CASTSRTEAFF. The CDR3 bases that were read are TGCGCCAGCACAAGTCGGACTGAA.

With respect to this clone: Read sequence stops 3 residues before the CDR3 end, and the germline J gene provides the missing end. This rearrangement joins TRBV7-2 to TRBJ1-1, with a possible D match to TRBD1 (5 bases). Per the germline V gene, CDR1 is SGHTA and CDR2 is FQGNSA. Deletions cut 5 bases from V and 5 bases from J, with 12 bases between. This CDR3 region has 13 residues. CDR3 bases read: TGTGCCAGCAGCCTCGGGGGAGATACTGAA. Its translation: CASSLGGDTE. In full, the CDR3 is CASSLGGDTEAFF.

About this clone itself: The read finishes 3 residues shy of the CDR3 end, and the germline J gene is used to complete it. This rearrangement joins TRBV7-9 to TRBJ1-4; D is unresolved. This CDR3 spans 13 amino acids. Germline V gene sequence: CDR1 SEHNR, CDR2 FQNEAQ (reference sequence). Trimming cost V 5 bases and J 3 bases, with 7 bases left between them. The CDR3 loop reads CASSRGANEKLFF. Partial CDR3 DNA: TGTGCCAGCAGCCGAGGTGCTAATGAAAAA.